Following are 5 T cell receptor beta chains from one sample sequenced in a study of molecular identifiers for immune sequencing clone quantification. TCRdb reprocessed the PCR reads via MiXCR and lists one record per CDR3 protein. The sample consists of around 300,000 distinct CDR3 sequences, about 22% of them appearing once. What was sequenced was naive CD8+ T cells from blood, with Jurkat cell RNA spiked in. Subset in this sample: FACS-sorted CD8+CD4-CCR7+CD45RA+ naive T cells. The source of these receptors is a human donor in good health. Some libraries in this study had Jurkat cell RNA spiked in.

This clonotype was detected only a few times. This chain links TRBV30 with TRBJ1-1; 8 positions match TRBD1. The CDR3 is 15 residues long. Trimming cost V 2 bases and J 0 bases; bases outside gene matches: 5. The germline V gene has CDR1 GTSNPN and CDR2 SVGIG (reference sequence). This CDR3 is CAWSIWTGMNTEAFF. As DNA, the CDR3 is TGTGCCTGGAGTATCTGGACAGGGATGAACACTGAAGCTTTCTTT.

V gene TRBV28 combines with J gene TRBJ2-5; the match to TRBD1 covers 8 bases. With 2 bases clipped from V and 7 bases from J, the junction kept 9 bases outside the gene matches. The CDR3 contains 15 residues. Germline CDR1 is MDHEN and CDR2 is SYDVKM. CDR3 sequence (DNA): TGTGCCAGCAGTTTAGAGGACAGGGACTCCTGGACCCAGTACTTC. As protein: CASSLEDRDSWTQYF.

In its sample, this clonotype was seen a few times. The rearrangement links TRBV3-1 to TRBJ2-3; 9 bases line up with TRBD1. This CDR3 is built from 16 residues. Germline V gene lookup returns CDR1 LGHDT and CDR2 YNNKEL (reference sequence). V was clipped by 0 bases and J by 3 bases; unmatched bases: 4. The CDR3 is CASSQDGTGITDTQYF. The CDR3 coding sequence is TGTGCCAGCAGCCAAGACGGGACAGGGATAACAGATACGCAGTATTTT.

This clonotype has ten or more counts. J is TRBJ2-7 and V is TRBV5-4; no clear D gene. Per the germline V gene, CDR1 is SGHNT and CDR2 is YYREEE (reference sequence). The CDR3 has 15 residues. V lost 4 bases and J lost 2, with 16 bases in between. The CDR3 region is CASSPTYEAPYEQYF. The CDR3 bases are TGTGCCAGCAGCCCGACATACGAAGCCCCCTACGAGCAGTACTTC.

V usage is TRBV6-2 or TRBV6-3 and J usage is TRBJ1-1; D unclear. From germline, CDR1 is MNHEY and CDR2 SVGEGT. The CDR3 contains 11 residues. V was cut by 7 bases and J by 4 bases, with 7 bases left in between. The CDR3 here is CASTLSTEAFF. The CDR3 bases are TGTGCCAGCACCCTTTCCACTGAAGCTTTCTTT.